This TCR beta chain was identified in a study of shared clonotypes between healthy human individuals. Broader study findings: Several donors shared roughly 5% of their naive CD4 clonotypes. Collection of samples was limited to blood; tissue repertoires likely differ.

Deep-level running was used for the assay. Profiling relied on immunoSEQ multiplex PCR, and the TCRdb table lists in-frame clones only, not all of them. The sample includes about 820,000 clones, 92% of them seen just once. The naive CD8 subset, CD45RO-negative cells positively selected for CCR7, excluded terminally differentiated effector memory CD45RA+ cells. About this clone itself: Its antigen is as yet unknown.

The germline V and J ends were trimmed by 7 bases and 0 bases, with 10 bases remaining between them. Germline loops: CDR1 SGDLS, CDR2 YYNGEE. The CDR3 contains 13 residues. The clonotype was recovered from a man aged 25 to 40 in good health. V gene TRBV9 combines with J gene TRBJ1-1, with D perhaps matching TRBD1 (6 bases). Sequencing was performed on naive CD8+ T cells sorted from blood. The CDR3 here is CASSGVVNTEAFF. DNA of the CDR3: TGTGCCAGCTCAGGGGTCGTGAACACTGAAGCTTTCTTT.